This TCR beta chain stems from a study of T cell changes during pregnancy in multiple sclerosis. Sequenced by immunoSEQ multiplex PCR; TCRdb stores in-frame clones only, minus some. The sample consists of about 50,000 clones, about 93% of them appearing once. This CDR3 is 13 amino acids long. V dropped 4 bases and J dropped 2 bases, with 8 bases sitting between them. From germline, CDR1 is MNHEY and CDR2 SVGAGI. This TCR derives from a female donor in good health, enrolled as a control in a pregnancy study. The chain combines TRBV6-5 with TRBJ2-5; D ambiguous. The sample in question was CD4+ T cells from peripheral blood mononuclear cells, obtained after pregnancy. The CDR3 DNA is TGTGCCAGCAGTTCCACGACACAAGAGACCCAGTACTTC. It translates to CASSSTTQETQYF.